This section outlines one T cell receptor (beta chain) sequence together with its context. The data belong to a study of blood T cell repertoires in COVID-19. In the study overall: Material from acute and convalescent COVID-19 was sourced from the United States, Italy and Spain.

Germline-derived CDR1 and CDR2 are MDHEN and SYDVKM. This CDR3 contains 15 residues. With 7 bases clipped from V and 4 bases from J, the junction kept 7 bases outside the gene matches. Enrolment of Seattle patients took place during active infection, and they were followed longitudinally. In the authors' workflow: Estimation of nucleated cell counts was performed using reference gene primer amplification. Generated by immunoSEQ multiplex PCR, the TCRdb table keeps only in-frame clones and is missing some. The D gene and trimming were derived from the DNA, and the V and J assignments and clone size from that table. The sample records hundreds of thousands of clones, 85% to 90% being singletons.

The sequenced sample consisted of peripheral blood. This sequence was found in a woman in her 50s with COVID-19, enrolled during active disease. The chain combines TRBV28 with TRBJ1-5; 10 bases fit TRBD1. CDR3 protein: CASTVRTGGNQPQHF. CDR3 sequence (DNA): TGTGCCAGCACCGTCCGGACAGGGGGTAATCAGCCCCAGCATTTT.